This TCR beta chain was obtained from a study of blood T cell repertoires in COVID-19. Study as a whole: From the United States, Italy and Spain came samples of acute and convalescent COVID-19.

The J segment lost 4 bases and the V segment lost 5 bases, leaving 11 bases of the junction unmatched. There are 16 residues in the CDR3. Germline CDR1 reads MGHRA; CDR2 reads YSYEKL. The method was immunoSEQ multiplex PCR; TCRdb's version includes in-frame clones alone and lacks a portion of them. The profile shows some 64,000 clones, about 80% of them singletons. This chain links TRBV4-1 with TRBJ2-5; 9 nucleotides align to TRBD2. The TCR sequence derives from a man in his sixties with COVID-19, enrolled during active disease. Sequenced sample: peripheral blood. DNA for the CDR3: TGCGCCAGCAGCTCCCAAGGGCTAGCGGGGCGAGAGACCCAGTACTTC. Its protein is CASSSQGLAGRETQYF.